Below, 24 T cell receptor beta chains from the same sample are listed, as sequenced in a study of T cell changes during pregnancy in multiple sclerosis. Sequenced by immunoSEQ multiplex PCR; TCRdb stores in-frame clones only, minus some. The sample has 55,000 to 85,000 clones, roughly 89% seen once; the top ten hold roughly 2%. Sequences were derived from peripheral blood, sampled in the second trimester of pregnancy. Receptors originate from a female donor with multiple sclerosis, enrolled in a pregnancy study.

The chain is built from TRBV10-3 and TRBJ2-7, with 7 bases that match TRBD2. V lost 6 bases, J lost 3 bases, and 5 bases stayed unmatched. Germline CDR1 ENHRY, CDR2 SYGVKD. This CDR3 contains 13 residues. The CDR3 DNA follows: TGTGCCATCAGCGTCGGGACTAACTACGAGCAGTACTTC. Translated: CAISVGTNYEQYF.

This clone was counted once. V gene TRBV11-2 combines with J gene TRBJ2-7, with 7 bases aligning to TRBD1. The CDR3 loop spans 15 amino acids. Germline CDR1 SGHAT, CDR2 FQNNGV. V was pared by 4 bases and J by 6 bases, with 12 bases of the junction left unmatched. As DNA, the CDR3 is TGTGCCAGCAGCTCCCCCGGACAGGATCGGGTCGAGCAGTACTTC. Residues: CASSSPGQDRVEQYF.

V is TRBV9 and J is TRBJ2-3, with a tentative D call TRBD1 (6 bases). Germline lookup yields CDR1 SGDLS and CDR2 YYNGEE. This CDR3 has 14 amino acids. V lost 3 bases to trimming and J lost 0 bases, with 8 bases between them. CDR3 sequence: CASSGGPSTDTQYF. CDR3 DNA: TGTGCCAGCAGCGGGGGGCCTAGCACAGATACGCAGTATTTT.

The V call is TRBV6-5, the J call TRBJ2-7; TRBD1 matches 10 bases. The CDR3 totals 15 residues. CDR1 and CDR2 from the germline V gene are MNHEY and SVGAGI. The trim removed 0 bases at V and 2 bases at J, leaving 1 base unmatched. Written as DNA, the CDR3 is TGTGCCAGCAGTTACTCGACAGGGGGCACCTACGAGCAGTACTTC. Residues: CASSYSTGGTYEQYF.

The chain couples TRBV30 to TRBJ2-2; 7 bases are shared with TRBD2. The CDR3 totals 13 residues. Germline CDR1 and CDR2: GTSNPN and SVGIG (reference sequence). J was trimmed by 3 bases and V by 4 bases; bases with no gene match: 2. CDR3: CAWTSGYTGELFF. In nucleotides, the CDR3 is TGTGCCTGGACTAGCGGCTACACCGGGGAGCTGTTTTTT.

The CDR3, as DNA: TGTGCCAGCAGTGCCCCGACAGGGGTTAACTATGGCTACACCTTC. Encoded protein: CASSAPTGVNYGYTF. V and J are TRBV2 and TRBJ1-2; TRBD1 matches at 8 bases. Germline values: CDR1 SNHLY, CDR2 FYNNEI. The CDR3 covers 15 residues. The trim removed 4 bases at V and 1 base at J, leaving 5 bases unmatched.

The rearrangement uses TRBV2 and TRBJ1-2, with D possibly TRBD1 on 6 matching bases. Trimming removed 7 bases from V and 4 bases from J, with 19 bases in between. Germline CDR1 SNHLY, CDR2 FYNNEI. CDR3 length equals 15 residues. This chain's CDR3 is CASNQNKGGSYGYTF. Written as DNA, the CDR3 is TGTGCCAGCAACCAAAACAAGGGGGGGAGCTATGGCTACACCTTC.

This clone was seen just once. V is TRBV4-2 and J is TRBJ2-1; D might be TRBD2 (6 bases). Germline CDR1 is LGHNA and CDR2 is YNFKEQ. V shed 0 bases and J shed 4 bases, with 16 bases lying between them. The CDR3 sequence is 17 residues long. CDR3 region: CASSQDGAGGIYNEQFF. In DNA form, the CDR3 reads TGTGCCAGCAGCCAAGATGGGGCGGGCGGGATATACAATGAGCAGTTCTTC.

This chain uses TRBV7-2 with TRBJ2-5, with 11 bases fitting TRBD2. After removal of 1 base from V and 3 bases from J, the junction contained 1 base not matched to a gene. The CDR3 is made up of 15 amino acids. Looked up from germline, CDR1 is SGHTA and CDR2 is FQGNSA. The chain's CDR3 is CASSLVSGGEETQYF. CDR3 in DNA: TGTGCCAGCAGCTTAGTTAGCGGGGGGGAAGAGACCCAGTACTTC.

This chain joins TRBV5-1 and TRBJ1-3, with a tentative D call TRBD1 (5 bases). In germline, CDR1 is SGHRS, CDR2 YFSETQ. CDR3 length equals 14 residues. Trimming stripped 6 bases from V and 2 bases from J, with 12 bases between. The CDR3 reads CASTEGFAGNTIYF. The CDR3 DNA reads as TGCGCCAGCACGGAGGGGTTCGCTGGAAACACCATATATTTT.

The CDR3: CASSITGQGYSEQYF. CDR3 DNA: TGTGCCAGTTCTATCACGGGACAGGGTTACTCTGAGCAGTACTTC. The rearrangement joins TRBV19 to TRBJ2-7; the match to TRBD1 covers 9 bases. Germline assignment: CDR1 LNHDA and CDR2 SQIVND (reference sequence). Trimming cost V 8 bases and J 7 bases; bases outside gene matches: 15. CDR3 length: 15 amino acids.

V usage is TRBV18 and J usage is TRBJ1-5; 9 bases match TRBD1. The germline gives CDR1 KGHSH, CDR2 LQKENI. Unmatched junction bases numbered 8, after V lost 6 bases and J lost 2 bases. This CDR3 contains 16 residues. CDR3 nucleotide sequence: TGTGCCAGCTCGCGGGACAGGGTAGGAGGCAATCAGCCCCAGCATTTT. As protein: CASSRDRVGGNQPQHF.

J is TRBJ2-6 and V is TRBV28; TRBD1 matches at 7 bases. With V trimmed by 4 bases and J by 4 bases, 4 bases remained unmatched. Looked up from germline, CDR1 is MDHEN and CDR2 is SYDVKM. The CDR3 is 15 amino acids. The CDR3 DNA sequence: TGTGCCAGCAGTTATACAGGGGTAGGGGCCAACGTCCTGACTTTC. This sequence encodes CASSYTGVGANVLTF.

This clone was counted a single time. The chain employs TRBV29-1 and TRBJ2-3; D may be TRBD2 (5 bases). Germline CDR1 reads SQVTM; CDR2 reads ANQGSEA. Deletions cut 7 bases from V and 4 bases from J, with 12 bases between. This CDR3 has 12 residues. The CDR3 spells CSALHGADTQYF. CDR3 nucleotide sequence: TGCAGCGCCCTACACGGGGCAGATACGCAGTATTTT.

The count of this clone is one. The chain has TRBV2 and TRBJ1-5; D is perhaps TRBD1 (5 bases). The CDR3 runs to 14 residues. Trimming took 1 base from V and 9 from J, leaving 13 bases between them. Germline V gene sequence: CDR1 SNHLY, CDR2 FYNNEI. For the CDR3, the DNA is TGTGCCAGCAGTGAAGGGAAGGGGTTTACGCCCCAGCATTTT. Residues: CASSEGKGFTPQHF.

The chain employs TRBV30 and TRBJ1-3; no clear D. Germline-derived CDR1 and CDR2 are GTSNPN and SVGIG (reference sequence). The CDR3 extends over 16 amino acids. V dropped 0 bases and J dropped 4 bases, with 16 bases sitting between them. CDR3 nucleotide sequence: TGTGCCTGGAGTGTACGGGTAACGTTGCGGGGAAACACCATATATTTT. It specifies CAWSVRVTLRGNTIYF. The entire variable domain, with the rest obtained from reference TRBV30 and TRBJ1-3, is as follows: SQTIHQWPATLVQPVGSPLSLECTVEGTSNPNLYWYRQAAGRGLQLLFYSVGIGQISSEVPQNLSASRPQDRQFILSSKKLLLSDSGFYLCAWSVRVTLRGNTIYFGEGSWLTVV.

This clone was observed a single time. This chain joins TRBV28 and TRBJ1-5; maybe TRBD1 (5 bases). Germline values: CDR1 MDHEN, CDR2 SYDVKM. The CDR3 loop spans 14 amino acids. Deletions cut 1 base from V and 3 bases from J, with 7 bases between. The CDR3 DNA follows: TGTGCCAGCAGTTTATTACAGGACAATCAGCCCCAGCATTTT. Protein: CASSLLQDNQPQHF.

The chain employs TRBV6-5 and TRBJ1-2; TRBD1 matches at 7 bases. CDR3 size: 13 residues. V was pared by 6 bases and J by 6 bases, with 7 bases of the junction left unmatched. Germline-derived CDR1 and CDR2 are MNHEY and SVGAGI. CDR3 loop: CASRRDRGHGYTF. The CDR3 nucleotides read TGTGCCAGCAGAAGGGACAGAGGACATGGCTACACCTTC.

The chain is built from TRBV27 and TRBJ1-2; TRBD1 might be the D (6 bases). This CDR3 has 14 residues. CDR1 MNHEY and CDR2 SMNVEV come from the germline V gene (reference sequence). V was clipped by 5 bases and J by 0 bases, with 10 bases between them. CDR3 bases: TGTGCCAGCAGTACACAGGGTCCTAACTATGGCTACACCTTC. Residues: CASSTQGPNYGYTF.

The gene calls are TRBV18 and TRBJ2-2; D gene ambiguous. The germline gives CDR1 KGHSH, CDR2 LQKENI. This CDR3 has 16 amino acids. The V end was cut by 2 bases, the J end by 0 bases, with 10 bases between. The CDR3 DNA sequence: TGTGCCAGCTCACCAACCGTACAGTCGAACACCGGGGAGCTGTTTTTT. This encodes CASSPTVQSNTGELFF.

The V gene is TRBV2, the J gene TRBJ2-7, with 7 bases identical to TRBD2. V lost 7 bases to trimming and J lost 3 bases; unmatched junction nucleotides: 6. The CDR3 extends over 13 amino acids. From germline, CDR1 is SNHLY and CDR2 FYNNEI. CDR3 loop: CASTSGDLYEQYF. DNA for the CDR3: TGTGCCAGCACGAGCGGGGACCTCTACGAGCAGTACTTC.

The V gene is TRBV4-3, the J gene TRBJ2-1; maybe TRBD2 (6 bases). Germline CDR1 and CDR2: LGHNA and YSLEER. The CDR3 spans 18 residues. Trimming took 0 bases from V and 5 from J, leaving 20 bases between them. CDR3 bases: TGCGCCAGCAGCCAAGACCTTCCCGGGACGGAGGGTGACAATGAGCAGTTCTTC. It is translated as CASSQDLPGTEGDNEQFF.

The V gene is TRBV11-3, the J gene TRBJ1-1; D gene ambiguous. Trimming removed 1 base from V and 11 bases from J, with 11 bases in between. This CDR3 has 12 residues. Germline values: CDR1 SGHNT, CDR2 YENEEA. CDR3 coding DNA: TGTGCCAGCAGCTTAGGAGGCATAGTGGCTTTCTTT. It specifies CASSLGGIVAFF.

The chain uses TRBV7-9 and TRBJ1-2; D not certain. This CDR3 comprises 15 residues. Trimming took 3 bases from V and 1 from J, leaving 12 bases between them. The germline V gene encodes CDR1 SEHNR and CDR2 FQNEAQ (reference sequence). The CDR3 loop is CASSLVQARNYGYTF. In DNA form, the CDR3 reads TGTGCCAGCAGCTTGGTGCAAGCCCGTAACTATGGCTACACCTTC.